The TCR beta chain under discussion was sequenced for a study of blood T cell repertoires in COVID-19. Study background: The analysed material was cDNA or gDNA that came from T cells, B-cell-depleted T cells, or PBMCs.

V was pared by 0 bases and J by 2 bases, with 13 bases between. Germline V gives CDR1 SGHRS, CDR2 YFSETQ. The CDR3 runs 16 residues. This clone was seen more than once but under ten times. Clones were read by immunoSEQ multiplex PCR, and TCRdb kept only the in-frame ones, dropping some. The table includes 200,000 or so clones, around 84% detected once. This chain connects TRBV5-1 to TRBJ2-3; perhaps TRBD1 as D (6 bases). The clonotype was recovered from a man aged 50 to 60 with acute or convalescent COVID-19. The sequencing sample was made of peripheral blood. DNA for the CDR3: TGCGCCAGCAGCTTGGGACAGGTGGGAAACACAGATACGCAGTATTTT. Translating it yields CASSLGQVGNTDTQYF.